These 29 T cell receptor beta chains share one sample of origin, sequenced in a study of cytomegalovirus exposure and HLA in healthy donors. The primer mix had 60 Vbeta and 13 Jbeta primers. Produced via immunoSEQ multiplex PCR; TCRdb's table is partial and in-frame only. The table lists 250,000 to 350,000 clones, 75% to 90% of them singletons. What was sequenced was PBMCs. These receptors came from a girl aged 2 to 10 in good health and CMV-seronegative.

This chain joins TRBV13 and TRBJ1-2; 11 bases map to TRBD1. Germline CDR1 PRHDT, CDR2 FYEKMQ (reference sequence). V shed 6 bases and J 3 bases; nucleotides not matched to a gene: 0. There are 13 residues in the CDR3. For the CDR3, the DNA is TGTGCCAGCAGGGGACAGGGGGACTATGGCTACACCTTC. Translated: CASRGQGDYGYTF.

The V call is TRBV2, the J call TRBJ2-5; tentative D call: TRBD1 (6 bases). Judging by the DNA end, TRBJ2-7 fits better; the J call may be wrong. Germline V gene sequence: CDR1 SNHLY, CDR2 FYNNEI. This CDR3 contains 12 residues. In DNA, the CDR3 is TGTGCCAGCAATTTACAGGGATACGAGCAGTACTTC. It specifies CASNLQGYEQYF.

The chain is built from TRBV27 and TRBJ1-6; D uncertain. V dropped 2 bases and J dropped 5 bases, with 13 bases sitting between them. CDR3 length: 16 amino acids. Per germline, CDR1 MNHEY and CDR2 SMNVEV (reference sequence). The chain's CDR3 is CASSLTAGSHNSPLHF. Written as DNA, the CDR3 is TGTGCCAGCAGTTTAACAGCGGGGAGCCATAATTCACCCCTCCACTTT.

The rearrangement links TRBV7-2 to TRBJ1-2; no clear D. The CDR3 totals 13 residues. Trimming left V 4 bases short and J 4 bases short, with 10 bases between. Germline-derived CDR1 and CDR2 are SGHTA and FQGNSA. The CDR3 region is CASSSRGPYGYTF. CDR3 sequence (DNA): TGTGCCAGCAGCTCCCGCGGGCCCTATGGCTACACCTTC.

The V gene is TRBV10-3, the J gene TRBJ1-5, with 8 bases matching TRBD1. The CDR3 runs 15 residues. The germline V gene encodes CDR1 ENHRY and CDR2 SYGVKD. Trimming removed 3 bases from V and 3 bases from J; junction bases left unmatched: 4. CDR3 nucleotides: TGTGCCATCAGTGACATGACAGGGGTCAATCAGCCCCAGCATTTT. Protein product: CAISDMTGVNQPQHF.

Regarding this clone: The junction and the germline gene differ at one end; a read error may be behind it. The rearrangement links TRBV7-7 to TRBJ2-7; D possibly corresponds to TRBD2 (6 bases). This CDR3 has 15 residues. CDR1 is SSHAT, CDR2 FNYEAQ, per germline (reference sequence). For the CDR3, the DNA is TGTGCCAGCAGTTACCGGGACTCCCCATCCTCCGAGCAGTACTTC. Protein: CASSYRDSPSSEQYF.

The chain couples TRBV7-8 to TRBJ1-5, with D unresolved. Germline values: CDR1 SGHVS, CDR2 FQNEAQ. Trimming took off 2 bases at V and 2 bases at J, with 10 bases between the two ends. The CDR3 consists of 15 residues. CDR3 sequence reads: CASSLRRLGNQPQHF. In DNA, the CDR3 is TGTGCCAGCAGCTTAAGGCGGTTGGGCAATCAGCCCCAGCATTTT.

The V call is TRBV2, the J call TRBJ2-1; 9 positions match TRBD2. The CDR3 length is 15 residues. V lost 6 bases to trimming and J lost 7 bases; unmatched junction nucleotides: 10. The germline V gene encodes CDR1 SNHLY and CDR2 FYNNEI. CDR3 sequence reads: CASREAGGPKNEQFF. CDR3 bases: TGTGCCAGCAGGGAGGCGGGAGGGCCCAAAAATGAGCAGTTCTTC.

The chain uses TRBV2 and TRBJ2-2; TRBD2 might be the D (5 bases). This CDR3 comprises 16 residues. Germline V gene lookup returns CDR1 SNHLY and CDR2 FYNNEI. V lost 9 bases, J lost 3 bases, and 20 bases lay in between. CDR3 nucleotide sequence: TGTGCCAGTAATGGGGAATTGGACTCGGACACCGGGGAGCTGTTTTTT. Translating it yields CASNGELDSDTGELFF.

The rearrangement uses TRBV9 and TRBJ1-1; a possible D gene is TRBD1 (6 bases). Germline CDR1 is SGDLS and CDR2 is YYNGEE. V dropped 0 bases and J dropped 5 bases, with 14 bases sitting between them. There are 15 residues in the CDR3. For the CDR3, the DNA is TGTGCCAGCAGCGTAGCGTCACAGGGTGGAACTGAAGCTTTCTTT. Amino acid sequence: CASSVASQGGTEAFF.

This chain uses TRBV5-5 with TRBJ2-1, with D hard to call. The CDR3 spans 13 residues. Between the trimmed V and J ends, which lost 7 bases and 5 bases, there was a span of 13 bases. In germline, CDR1 is SGHKS, CDR2 YYEKEE (reference sequence). The CDR3 DNA sequence: TGTGCCAGCTTGCGATATGCTGACAATGAGCAGTTCTTC. It translates to CASLRYADNEQFF.

The chain links TRBV28 to TRBJ1-2; the D is unclear. The germline V and J ends were trimmed by 6 bases and 4 bases, with 15 bases remaining between them. This CDR3 is 14 amino acids long. Per germline, CDR1 MDHEN and CDR2 SYDVKM. The CDR3: CASSNPRTPYGYTF. CDR3 in DNA: TGTGCCAGCAGCAATCCTAGGACTCCCTATGGCTACACCTTC.

Only one count was recorded for this clone. The chain combines TRBV10-1 with TRBJ2-3, with D possibly matching TRBD1 (6 bases). Trimming took off 5 bases at V and 6 bases at J, with 15 bases between the two ends. Germline V gene sequence: CDR1 WNHNN, CDR2 SYGVQD (reference sequence). The CDR3 totals 14 residues. CDR3 DNA: TGCGCCAGCAGTTTAGGGACATTTGAGGATACGCAGTATTTT. It encodes CASSLGTFEDTQYF.

This clone was recorded a few times. J is TRBJ2-5 and V is TRBV30; D remains ambiguous. The CDR3 sequence is 11 residues long. Trimming removed 0 bases from V and 5 bases from J, with 4 bases in between. CDR1 and CDR2 (germline): GTSNPN, SVGIG (reference sequence). The CDR3 DNA reads TGTGCCTGGAGTGTTATGGAGACCCAGTACTTC. Residues: CAWSVMETQYF.

The chain carries TRBV7-9 and TRBJ1-1, with a tentative D call TRBD1 (5 bases). CDR3 length equals 13 residues. The germline V gene encodes CDR1 SEHNR and CDR2 FQNEAQ (reference sequence). Trimming shortened V by 5 bases and J by 4 bases, and 11 bases separated the two germline ends. The CDR3 reads CASSLVQGTEAFF. DNA of the CDR3: TGTGCCAGCAGCCTAGTCCAGGGCACTGAAGCTTTCTTT. Together with reference TRBV7-9 and TRBJ1-1, the CDR3 gives the full variable domain: DTGVSQNPRHKITKRGQNVTFRCDPISEHNRLYWYRQTLGQGPEFLTYFQNEAQLEKSRLLSDRFSAERPKGSFSTLEIQRTEQGDSAMYLCASSLVQGTEAFFGQGTRLTVV.

The J gene is TRBJ2-1, the V gene TRBV13, with 15 bases aligning to TRBD2. The germline V gene encodes CDR1 PRHDT and CDR2 FYEKMQ (reference sequence). This CDR3 comprises 19 residues. The V and J ends lost 5 bases and 4 bases, in that order; junction bases with no gene match: 12. CDR3 bases: TGTGCCAGCAGCCGACCTGGGACTAGCGGGGGGTTCAATTACAATGAGCAGTTCTTC. It encodes CASSRPGTSGGFNYNEQFF.

This clone was seen only a few times. The V gene is TRBV25-1, the J gene TRBJ2-2; weak D call: TRBD1 (5 bases). The CDR3 totals 15 residues. The germline V gene encodes CDR1 MGHDK and CDR2 SYGVNS. V lost 5 bases and J lost 4, with 14 bases in between. DNA of the CDR3: TGTGCCAGCAGTCAAAAGGGGCGAGGCACCGGGGAGCTGTTTTTT. Amino acids: CASSQKGRGTGELFF.

Here the CDR3 DNA reads TGTGCCTGGAGCATCGGACTAGCTGAGCAGTTCTTC. This encodes CAWSIGLAEQFF. The V and J genes are TRBV30 and TRBJ2-1; TRBD2 matches at 8 bases. Germline assignment: CDR1 GTSNPN and CDR2 SVGIG (reference sequence). Trimming cost V 3 bases and J 9 bases; bases outside gene matches: 4. The length of the CDR3 is 12 residues. The full variable domain, in which reference TRBV30 and TRBJ2-1 provide the parts outside the CDR3, is SQTIHQWPATLVQPVGSPLSLECTVEGTSNPNLYWYRQAAGRGLQLLFYSVGIGQISSEVPQNLSASRPQDRQFILSSKKLLLSDSGFYLCAWSIGLAEQFFGPGTRLTVL.

This chain connects TRBV4-1 to TRBJ2-1, with a weak D call TRBD1 (6 bases). Germline V CDR1 and CDR2: MGHRA, YSYEKL. CDR3 length: 12 residues. V was trimmed by 3 bases and J by 9 bases, leaving 9 bases between them. CDR3 DNA: TGCGCCAGCAGCCACGTAGGGGGTGAGCAGTTCTTC. Translated, it gives CASSHVGGEQFF.

DNA for the CDR3: TGTGCCAGCAGCTTATCGCTGGGGACAGGGAACGAAGCTTTCTTT. Translated: CASSLSLGTGNEAFF. The J gene is TRBJ1-1, the V gene TRBV7-9, with 9 nucleotides matching TRBD1. Germline V gene sequence: CDR1 SEHNR, CDR2 FQNEAQ (reference sequence). The CDR3 length is 15 residues. The trim removed 2 bases at V and 8 bases at J, leaving 9 bases unmatched.

The chain is built from TRBV4-2 and TRBJ1-2; perhaps TRBD1 as D (6 bases). V lost 0 bases to trimming and J lost 7 bases, with 24 bases between them. Germline V gene data show CDR1 as LGHNA and CDR2 as YNFKEQ. This CDR3 comprises 18 residues. CDR3 amino acids: CASSQDQVTGQWVCGYTF. CDR3 DNA sequence: TGTGCCAGCAGCCAAGATCAGGTTACAGGGCAATGGGTTTGTGGCTACACCTTC.

V gene TRBV19 combines with J gene TRBJ1-3; tentative D call: TRBD1 (5 bases). Trimming cost V 7 bases and J 0 bases, with 10 bases left between them. The CDR3 runs to 14 residues. From germline, CDR1 is LNHDA and CDR2 SQIVND (reference sequence). CDR3 DNA: TGTGCCAGTATGGATGGGGCCTCTGGAAACACCATATATTTT. It specifies CASMDGASGNTIYF.

The chain uses TRBV27 and TRBJ2-5, with 9 bases matching TRBD2. The DNA end is a closer match to TRBJ2-7, so the J assignment may be wrong. Per germline, CDR1 MNHEY and CDR2 SMNVEV (reference sequence). The CDR3 covers 15 residues. The CDR3 reads CASSWGGRAFHEQYF. CDR3 DNA sequence: TGTGCCAGCAGTTGGGGCGGGAGGGCCTTCCACGAGCAGTACTTC.

The rearrangement uses TRBV7-3 and TRBJ2-1; a possible D gene is TRBD2 (6 bases). Trimming removed 5 bases at V and 5 bases at J, with 16 bases between. CDR1 is SGHTA and CDR2 is FQGTGA in the germline V gene. This CDR3 region has 15 residues. The CDR3: CASSRAGRAHNEQFF. The CDR3 nucleotides are TGTGCCAGCAGCCGGGCGGGAAGGGCACACAATGAGCAGTTCTTC.

The V and J genes are TRBV2 and TRBJ2-3; possible D gene TRBD2, 6 bases. The CDR3 is made up of 15 amino acids. Germline V gene lookup returns CDR1 SNHLY and CDR2 FYNNEI. V was clipped by 2 bases and J by 4 bases, with 13 bases between them. CDR3: CASSERWGGADTQYF. CDR3 DNA sequence: TGTGCCAGCAGTGAACGGTGGGGAGGCGCAGATACGCAGTATTTT.

This chain connects TRBV10-3 to TRBJ1-1; no clear D. Germline CDR1 ENHRY, CDR2 SYGVKD. Between the trimmed V and J ends, which lost 7 bases and 4 bases, there was a span of 19 bases. CDR3 length equals 15 residues. The CDR3 reads CAIKSPPDGRTEAFF. CDR3 nucleotide sequence: TGTGCCATCAAAAGTCCGCCAGATGGGCGCACTGAAGCTTTCTTT.

About this clone itself: At one end, the junction sequence differs from germline, possibly due to a read error. The rearrangement links TRBV7-9 to TRBJ2-7; tentative D call: TRBD1 (6 bases). This CDR3 has 13 residues. Germline V gene data show CDR1 as SEHNR and CDR2 as FQNEAQ (reference sequence). The CDR3 DNA follows: TGTTCCAGCAGCTTAGCTGGGGGACACCAAGAATTATTC. Translating gives CSSSLAGGHQELF.

The chain carries TRBV5-6 and TRBJ2-3; TRBD1 matches 8 bases. Per germline, CDR1 SGHDT and CDR2 YYEEEE. The V and J ends lost 0 bases and 6 bases, in that order; junction bases with no gene match: 18. The length of the CDR3 is 19 residues. CDR3 protein: CASSLAWGRGPTRSDTQYF. The CDR3 DNA reads as TGTGCCAGCAGCTTGGCCTGGGGCAGGGGGCCTACCCGTTCCGATACGCAGTATTTT. Complete variable domain (other parts from reference TRBV5-6 and TRBJ2-3): DAGVTQSPTHLIKTRGQQVTLRCSPKSGHDTVSWYQQALGQGPQFIFQYYEEEERQRGNFPDRFSGHQFPNYSSELNVNALLLGDSALYLCASSLAWGRGPTRSDTQYFGPGTRLTVL.

This clone was picked up one time. Compared with germline, one end of the junction differs, possibly owing to a read error. The rearrangement joins TRBV27 to TRBJ1-2; D perhaps matches TRBD1 (5 bases). The germline gives CDR1 MNHEY, CDR2 SMNVEV (reference sequence). This CDR3 comprises 14 residues. The CDR3 DNA reads as TGTGCCGGCAGCCTAGGGGATCACAACTATGGCTACACCTTC. It translates to CAGSLGDHNYGYTF.